What follows are 2 T cell receptor beta chains derived from one specimen sequenced in a study of CD4 T cells in relation to SARS-CoV-2 and coronaviruses. Produced via immunoSEQ multiplex PCR; TCRdb's table is partial and in-frame only. Here the sample spans about 26,000 clones, just under 75% being singletons. Before the COVID-19 pandemic, during about 2010-2018, CD4+ T cells were taken from unexposed donors. After about 11 days of culture, CD4+ T cells were isolated. No antigen has been identified for these receptors. What was sequenced was CD4+ T cells from PBMCs, cultured in vitro. The receptor source for this set is a human donor in good health.

The gene calls are TRBV11-2 and TRBJ2-5; D gene unclear. Germline V CDR1 and CDR2: SGHAT, FQNNGV. Between the trimmed V and J ends, which lost 5 bases and 1 base, there was a span of 11 bases. The CDR3 is made up of 14 amino acids. CDR3 amino acids: CASSPLWVQETQYF. DNA of the CDR3: TGTGCCAGCAGCCCGCTATGGGTCCAAGAGACCCAGTACTTC.

The chain carries TRBV18 and TRBJ1-1; the D gene is possibly TRBD1 (5 bases). Trimming took off 5 bases at V and 5 bases at J, with 15 bases between the two ends. Germline loops: CDR1 KGHSH, CDR2 LQKENI. The CDR3 extends over 14 amino acids. The CDR3 protein is CASSSQVSGTEAFF. The CDR3 coding sequence is TGTGCCAGCTCATCACAGGTGTCAGGAACTGAAGCTTTCTTT.